This T cell receptor (beta chain) was identified in a study of regulatory T cells in long-lasting Graves disease (dated by TCRdb to about 2021). Regarding the research as a whole: In the newly diagnosed Graves' disease group, patients had been taking antithyroid drugs for less than 3 months. Peripheral blood TCR sequencing and RNA sequencing compared persistent Graves' disease patients with newly diagnosed Graves' disease patients. The study took place in China and was registered as a clinical trial. A total of around 35 samples underwent TCR sequencing, from about 13 patients with persistent Graves' disease and roughly 20 patients with newly diagnosed Graves' disease. Overall results and qualifications from the work: The authors noted that the small sample size was a limitation that may lower accuracy. The study examined only peripheral blood because the primary lesion, thyroid tissue, could not be accessed. Compared with newly diagnosed patients, patients with persistent Graves' disease had lower TCR Shannon entropy and fewer highly expanded clones, which suggests clonal expansion. Preferential use of TRBV28, TRBJ1-2 and TRBJ2-5 was observed in persistent disease, whereas TRBV20-1 and TRBJ2-1 were favored in newly diagnosed disease. Sequencing and analysis were restricted to the TCR beta chain. Patients with persistent disease shared more public clonotypes (fewer than 3,000) than newly diagnosed patients did (around 980).

Concerning this clonotype: The antigen it recognizes is unknown. A much larger clone is a single base away; this may be a read error.

From a lookup of the germline V gene, CDR1 and CDR2 are SNHLY and FYNNEI. The CDR3 contains 12 residues, cysteine and phenylalanine counted. Solely the CDR3 DNA is kept, with 36 bases framed from the first base. The library was obtained by multiplex PCR. Sequenced using an Illumina HiSeq 4000. iRepertoire HTBI primers and Arm-PCR amplification of CDR3 regions were used to construct TCR beta libraries. Before sequencing, the PCR products underwent gel purification. As for the authors' bioinformatics: A total of some 60 TRBV and some 13 TRBJ segments were identified across samples and were used for gene usage analysis of CDR3 amino acid clonotypes. COPE and FqMerger were used to merge the filtered high-quality paired reads into contigs. BLAST was used to align contigs to IMGT TRBV, TRBD and TRBJ reference genes, with CDR3 defined following IMGT. Any clonotype with a frequency above 0.1% was counted as a highly expanded clone. Shannon entropy served as the measure of repertoire diversity, while the Gini coefficient captured V-J evenness. A clonotype found in more than one individual was treated as public. In-frame beta chains were kept once TCRdb had trimmed the public reads at Q25 with fastp and called clones with MiXCR. Every distinct CDR3 protein forms one entry, paired with its most common genes and DNA. The authors' filters were not applied to this entry. For this sample the table gives about 530,000 distinct CDR3 sequences, of which roughly a sixth were detected only once. Approximately 25% of the sample is held by the ten biggest clonotypes.

This specimen's time point label, interpreted: newly diagnosed GD, antithyroid drugs for less than 3 months. For both TCR sequencing and RNA sequencing, RNA was extracted from PBMCs using TRIzol. The diagnosis of Graves' disease followed American Thyroid Association guidelines. The patients came from an endocrinology department in Xi'an, China. Each patient gave approximately 10 milliliters of peripheral blood, collected in an EDTA anticoagulant tube. PBMCs were isolated by Ficoll Paque Plus density gradient separation without further T cell sorting. An Agilent 2100 Bioanalyzer and agarose gel were used to check RNA quality, and a NanoDrop 2000 was used to measure RNA concentration. The same specimen was also included in a second study, on T cells in Graves' hyperthyroidism and ophthalmopathy. According to the second study: Stable Graves' hyperthyroidism was defined as no progression to ophthalmopathy during 18 months of follow-up. Hyperthyroidism patients were newly diagnosed, had a disease duration of under 2 months, and were aged 18 to 65 years. The study excluded patients with uncontrolled infections, other autoimmune diseases, pregnancy or lactation. Diagnoses relied on clinical symptoms, serum thyroxine and TRAb, thyroid ultrasound and orbital computed tomography. The first round of RT-PCR for the TCR CDR3 was performed with the HTBI primer set and the Qiagen OneStep RT-PCR kit. Most expanded thyroid clonotypes (frequency above 0.001) were also detected in blood, suggesting blood repertoires may reflect thyroid immune responses. A 13 V-J signature model separated ophthalmopathy from stable hyperthyroidism, with about 90% sensitivity and about 81% specificity in cross-validation and 80%/75% in testing. In validation, the model predicted progression to ophthalmopathy with 65% to 71% sensitivity and around 72% specificity, a median of 6.5 months before onset. To identify distinguishing TCR V-J signatures, a discovery cohort of around 98 patients was used, comprising 43 with Graves' ophthalmopathy and about 59 with stable Graves' hyperthyroidism. An independent validation cohort of about 20 hyperthyroidism patients and 15 or so patients who later progressed to ophthalmopathy tested prospective prediction of ophthalmopathy. The 100 or so discovery patients were randomly split 7:3 into training and test sets. The study also compared thyroid tissue and blood T-cell repertoires from over 5 Graves' hyperthyroidism patients. After blood sampling, hyperthyroidism patients were treated with methimazole at a starting dose of 30 mg daily, and ophthalmopathy patients were treated with high-dose intravenous methylprednisolone. A second multiplex PCR round built the libraries, followed by size selection and purification. The libraries were sequenced on an Illumina HiSeq2000 using paired-end 100 bp reads. SOAPnuke was used to process the raw data, removing reads that contained adapters or uncalled bases, had a mean Phred below 15, or lacked an exact match to the constant primer or identifier. COPE v1.2.5 was used to merge the high-quality paired reads, and each unique nucleotide sequence was defined as a clonotype. Clonotypes were aligned to IMGT TRBV, TRBD and TRBJ reference segments using MiTCR v1.1. The analysis included only V-J combinations with a frequency above 0.0001, which together covered roughly 99% of the repertoires. A TCS score was defined as the ratio between F50 (clonal expansion) and ExV (chaos), using BLOSUM62-based TCRdist between CDR3 peptides within each V-J. Welch's t-statistics and random forest reduced just over 500 V-J features to under 15, which were used in a naive Bayes classifier (R e1071). No statistical method was used to fix the sample size in advance, and group allocation was not hidden from the investigators. The paper reports TCR Vbeta CDR3 sequencing of fewer than 150 peripheral blood samples: under 45 ophthalmopathy, around 80 hyperthyroidism and approximately 17 progressor patients.

The V gene is TRBV2 and the J gene is TRBJ2-5; no D gene can be assigned with confidence. This clonotype was sampled from a woman in her forties or fifties with Graves disease. Donor details come from another sample of the same person, matched by shared clones. This sample comprised peripheral blood mononuclear cells (PBMCs), obtained at new diagnosis, from a patient treated with antithyroid drugs. This receptor has the CDR3 CASRGVREAQYF. The sequenced DNA is TGTGCCAGCCGCGGCGTCCGAGAGGCCCAGTACTTC. The variable domain in full, with residues beyond the CDR3 obtained from the reference TRBV2 and TRBJ2-5 genes, is EPEVTQTPSHQVTQMGQEVILRCVPISNHLYFYWYRQILGQKVEFLVSFYNNEISEKSEIFDDQFSVERPDGSNFTLKIRSTKLEDSAMYFCASRGVREAQYFGPGTRLLVL.